Shown below are 26 T cell receptor beta chains from a single sample sequenced in a study of Tregs in tolerant kidney transplant recipients. The data were produced by immunoSEQ multiplex PCR, yet TCRdb's version contains in-frame clones alone and is incomplete. The sample holds 75,000 to 100,000 clones, approximately 94% seen once. The nonmyeloablative bone marrow transplants came from related graft donors, with transient mixed chimerism. The sample was CD4+ T cells from blood (PBMCs), taken 12 months after the transplant. These receptor sequences come from a human patient who received a combined kidney and bone marrow transplant. Some T cells may be the graft donor's.

This clone was seen once. The CDR3 loop is CASRARSSYNEQFF. As DNA, the CDR3 is TGTGCCAGCAGGGCTCGGAGCTCCTACAATGAGCAGTTCTTC. This sequence joins TRBV2 and TRBJ2-1; D unresolved. The germline V gene has CDR1 SNHLY and CDR2 FYNNEI. V was shortened by 6 bases and J by 0 bases, with 9 bases between the two germline ends. The CDR3 runs 14 residues.

V and J are TRBV5-5 and TRBJ1-2; D perhaps matches TRBD1 (6 bases). The V end was cut by 2 bases, the J end by 4 bases, with 15 bases between. From germline, CDR1 is SGHKS and CDR2 YYEKEE (reference sequence). This CDR3 has 15 amino acids. The CDR3 loop reads CASSFQGSTIYGYTF. The CDR3 coding sequence is TGTGCCAGCAGCTTCCAGGGGAGCACTATCTATGGCTACACCTTC.

The chain recombines TRBV29-1 with TRBJ1-2, with D possibly matching TRBD1 (5 bases). V was pared by 8 bases and J by 1 base, with 17 bases between. Germline V gene data show CDR1 as SQVTM and CDR2 as ANQGSEA. This CDR3 has 14 residues. The CDR3 nucleotides are TGCAGCTCCGGGGGGGGGAATAATAACTATGGCTACACCTTC. Translated, it gives CSSGGGNNNYGYTF.

The genes are TRBV7-8 and TRBJ2-3; 8 nucleotides align to TRBD2. Germline V CDR1 and CDR2: SGHVS, FQNEAQ. V lost 5 bases to trimming and J lost 0 bases; unmatched junction nucleotides: 22. CDR3 size: 21 residues. The CDR3 coding sequence is TGTGCCAGCAGCAAAAAACGGTCAGGTAGCGGGAAACCCTCTAGCACAGATACGCAGTATTTT. Its translation: CASSKKRSGSGKPSSTDTQYF.

This clone has just one count. The rearrangement links TRBV5-1 to TRBJ2-1; TRBD2 matches 10 bases. J lost 8 bases, V lost 3 bases, and 17 bases had no gene match. The CDR3 has 18 residues. CDR1 and CDR2 from the germline V gene are SGHRS and YFSETQ. The CDR3 is CASSWIPLAGARGDEQFF. CDR3 in DNA: TGCGCCAGCAGCTGGATCCCTCTAGCGGGGGCCCGGGGGGATGAGCAGTTCTTC.

The chain carries TRBV5-1 and TRBJ2-3; D might be TRBD2 (5 bases). This CDR3 is built from 14 residues. Per the germline V gene, CDR1 is SGHRS and CDR2 is YFSETQ. Trimming removed 0 bases from V and 3 bases from J, with 8 bases in between. The CDR3 is CASSLAGETDTQYF. CDR3 DNA sequence: TGCGCCAGCAGCTTGGCTGGGGAGACAGATACGCAGTATTTT.

The chain links TRBV30 to TRBJ1-1; D gene unclear. The germline CDR1 and CDR2 sequences are GTSNPN and SVGIG (reference sequence). CDR3 length: 13 amino acids. V lost 0 bases to trimming and J lost 1 base, with 6 bases between them. The chain's CDR3 is CAWSVLRNTEAFF. The CDR3 DNA sequence: TGTGCCTGGAGTGTTCTTCGGAACACTGAAGCTTTCTTT.

The table lists this clone with a few counts. The rearrangement links TRBV5-1 to TRBJ2-3; no definite D call. The CDR3 runs 17 residues. Per the germline V gene, CDR1 is SGHRS and CDR2 is YFSETQ. V shed 0 bases and J shed 0 bases, with 14 bases lying between them. The CDR3 bases are TGCGCCAGCAGCTTGGCGTACCGAGGCGGCAGCACAGATACGCAGTATTTT. It specifies CASSLAYRGGSTDTQYF.

The V and J genes are TRBV10-3 and TRBJ1-6, with 8 bases lining up with TRBD1. Germline V gives CDR1 ENHRY, CDR2 SYGVKD. The CDR3 runs 15 residues. The V and J ends lost 8 bases and 7 bases, in that order; junction bases with no gene match: 10. The DNA for the CDR3 is TGTGCCATCCGGAGGGATGACAGGGGAAATTCACCCCTCCACTTT. This translates into CAIRRDDRGNSPLHF.

J is TRBJ2-2 and V is TRBV5-1; 7 nucleotides match TRBD1. Germline assignment: CDR1 SGHRS and CDR2 YFSETQ. Germline trimming cut 4 bases from V and 4 bases from J; bases unmatched to any gene: 7. CDR3 size: 15 residues. Here the CDR3 DNA reads TGCGCCAGCAGCCCGACAGGGATTGGCACCGGGGAGCTGTTTTTT. Its protein product is CASSPTGIGTGELFF.

The rearrangement links TRBV6-5 to TRBJ2-3; no clear D gene. The CDR3 length is 11 residues. Germline CDR1 is MNHEY and CDR2 is SVGAGI. V lost 4 bases to trimming and J lost 5 bases, with 4 bases between them. CDR3 sequence (DNA): TGTGCCAGCAGTTCCGGAGATACGCAGTATTTT. Translation: CASSSGDTQYF.

This chain links TRBV9 with TRBJ2-6; tentatively, D is TRBD1 (6 bases). This CDR3 region has 19 residues. The V gene's germline CDR1 is SGDLS and CDR2 YYNGEE. Trimming removed 3 bases from V and 0 bases from J, with 19 bases in between. The CDR3 DNA reads as TGTGCCAGCAGCGCCCCAGGGGCCCCATATCTCTCTGGGGCCAACGTCCTGACTTTC. It is translated as CASSAPGAPYLSGANVLTF. Drawing the rest from reference TRBV9 and TRBJ2-6, the complete variable domain is DSGVTQTPKHLITATGQRVTLRCSPRSGDLSVYWYQQSLDQGLQFLIQYYNGEERAKGNILERFSAQQFPDLHSELNLSSLELGDSALYFCASSAPGAPYLSGANVLTFGAGSRLTVL.

This chain links TRBV9 with TRBJ2-5, with D possibly matching TRBD2 (5 bases). Germline-derived CDR1 and CDR2 are SGDLS and YYNGEE. This CDR3 contains 15 residues. Trimming cost V 0 bases and J 2 bases, with 11 bases left between them. The CDR3 sequence is CASSVGPTIQETQYF. The CDR3, as DNA: TGTGCCAGCAGCGTAGGCCCGACTATACAAGAGACCCAGTACTTC.

This chain uses TRBV7-9 with TRBJ2-2; tentative D call: TRBD1 (6 bases). This CDR3 region has 9 residues. The V gene's germline CDR1 is SEHNR and CDR2 FQNEAQ (reference sequence). CDR3 nucleotides: TGTGCAGGGGGCGGGGAGCTGTTTTTT. Protein product: CAGGGELFF. Full variable domain (rest looked up from reference TRBV7-9 and TRBJ2-2): DTGVSQNPRHKITKRGQNVTFRCDPISEHNRLYWYRQTLGQGPEFLTYFQNEAQLEKSRLLSDRFSAERPKGSFSTLEIQRTEQGDSAMYLCAGGGELFFGEGSRLTVL.

The chain recombines TRBV30 with TRBJ2-7, with 13 positions matching TRBD2. Germline trimming cut 2 bases from V and 4 bases from J; bases unmatched to any gene: 8. CDR1 is GTSNPN and CDR2 is SVGIG in the germline V gene (reference sequence). The CDR3 sequence is 16 residues long. CDR3 sequence reads: CAWSIRTSGRWYEQYF. The CDR3 DNA reads TGTGCCTGGAGTATACGGACTAGCGGGAGATGGTACGAGCAGTACTTC. Drawing the rest from reference TRBV30 and TRBJ2-7, the complete variable domain is SQTIHQWPATLVQPVGSPLSLECTVEGTSNPNLYWYRQAAGRGLQLLFYSVGIGQISSEVPQNLSASRPQDRQFILSSKKLLLSDSGFYLCAWSIRTSGRWYEQYFGPGTRLTVT.

The chain joins TRBV11-2 to TRBJ2-1, with 9 nucleotides matching TRBD2. Germline V lookup: CDR1 SGHAT, CDR2 FQNNGV. This CDR3 has 15 amino acids. V lost 8 bases and J lost 7; bases outside the gene matches: 12. The CDR3 here is CASRSVSGRANEQFF. The CDR3 DNA sequence: TGTGCCAGCCGCTCGGTTAGCGGGAGAGCAAATGAGCAGTTCTTC.

This chain links TRBV28 with TRBJ2-1, with a possible D match to TRBD1 (6 bases). Germline CDR1 MDHEN, CDR2 SYDVKM. The CDR3 loop spans 17 amino acids. Deletions cut 1 base from V and 0 bases from J, with 13 bases between. CDR3 DNA: TGTGCCAGCAGTTTATCTCTGGGCAGGGGCTCCTACAATGAGCAGTTCTTC. Protein: CASSLSLGRGSYNEQFF.

The J gene is TRBJ1-2, the V gene TRBV6-5; 7 bases match TRBD1. CDR1 MNHEY and CDR2 SVGAGI come from the germline V gene. The CDR3 extends over 13 amino acids. V lost 8 bases, J lost 9 bases, and 12 bases stayed unmatched. This CDR3 reads CASSDRATSSYTF. CDR3 nucleotides: TGTGCCAGCTCAGACAGGGCCACGAGTAGCTACACCTTC.

This clone was seen a single time. This chain connects TRBV5-1 to TRBJ2-1, with TRBD2 matching over 7 bases. V gave up 6 bases and J gave up 4 bases; unmatched junction bases: 10. The CDR3 loop spans 15 amino acids. Germline values: CDR1 SGHRS, CDR2 YFSETQ. For the CDR3, the DNA is TGCGCCAGCACCAAGGCTAGCGGCGTTTACAATGAGCAGTTCTTC. This codes for CASTKASGVYNEQFF.

This clone showed up just once. The chain couples TRBV10-3 to TRBJ2-3; a possible D gene is TRBD1 (5 bases). V was clipped by 5 bases and J by 1 base, with 19 bases between them. Germline assignment: CDR1 ENHRY and CDR2 SYGVKD. The CDR3 is 17 residues long. The CDR3 nucleotides read TGTGCCATCAGTAAATTACAGGAGAAATACGGCACAGATACGCAGTATTTT. Translating it yields CAISKLQEKYGTDTQYF.

The chain joins TRBV19 to TRBJ2-1; 8 bases fit TRBD1. V trimming: 7 bases; J trimming: 6 bases; junction bases outside the gene matches: 11. CDR1 is LNHDA, CDR2 SQIVND, per germline (reference sequence). The CDR3 runs 15 residues. CDR3 in amino acids: CASTLDRGYGNEQFF. In DNA form, the CDR3 reads TGTGCCAGTACCTTAGACAGGGGATATGGCAATGAGCAGTTCTTC.

The chain couples TRBV10-3 to TRBJ2-5; maybe TRBD1 (5 bases). Trimming took 4 bases from V and 4 from J, leaving 10 bases between them. This CDR3 comprises 13 residues. The germline V gene has CDR1 ENHRY and CDR2 SYGVKD. CDR3 sequence: CAISVTDRETQYF. DNA for the CDR3: TGTGCCATCAGTGTGACAGATCGAGAGACCCAGTACTTC.

This clone came up once. The CDR3 nucleotides read TGTGCCAGCAGCTTAGGACTCGCCGCAGATACGCAGTATTTT. Protein sequence: CASSLGLAADTQYF. V is TRBV7-2 and J is TRBJ2-3, with unresolved D. Germline values: CDR1 SGHTA, CDR2 FQGNSA. CDR3 size: 14 residues. V lost 1 base, J lost 4 bases, and 9 bases lay in between. Full variable domain (rest looked up from reference TRBV7-2 and TRBJ2-3): GAGVSQSPSNKVTEKGKDVELRCDPISGHTALYWYRQSLGQGLEFLIYFQGNSAPDKSGLPSDRFSAERTGGSVSTLTIQRTQQEDSAVYLCASSLGLAADTQYFGPGTRLTVL.

Of note for this clone: This sample includes further DNA sequences coding for the same CDR3. This sequence joins TRBV4-2 and TRBJ1-6; the D gene is possibly TRBD1 (6 bases). This CDR3 has 14 amino acids. Looked up from germline, CDR1 is LGHNA and CDR2 is YNFKEQ. The germline V and J ends were trimmed by 2 bases and 11 bases, with 13 bases remaining between them. The CDR3 loop is CASSQKTGRTPLHF. The CDR3 DNA follows: TGTGCCAGCAGCCAAAAAACAGGGAGAACACCCCTCCACTTT.

This clone was detected only a few times. This chain joins TRBV11-2 and TRBJ2-5; 7 nucleotides match TRBD2. There are 15 residues in the CDR3. From germline, CDR1 is SGHAT and CDR2 FQNNGV. The junction had 14 bases not matched to a gene; V was cut back by 3 bases and J by 10 bases. DNA of the CDR3: TGTGCCAGCAGCTTTTATGGCAGCGGGGCCGGCGGCCAGTACTTC. Translation gives CASSFYGSGAGGQYF.

The chain uses TRBV11-2 and TRBJ2-7; possibly TRBD2 for D (6 bases). The CDR3 runs to 15 residues. CDR1 SGHAT and CDR2 FQNNGV come from the germline V gene. V was cut by 6 bases and J by 6 bases, with 21 bases left in between. The CDR3 loop reads CASRTLAVIRTEQYF. As DNA, the CDR3 is TGTGCCAGCAGGACCTTAGCGGTGATACGGACCGAGCAGTACTTC.